A single sample gave rise to the 2 T cell receptor beta chains below, sequenced in a study of cytomegalovirus exposure and HLA in healthy donors. PCR primers comprised 60 Vbeta and 13 Jbeta primers. The assay was immunoSEQ multiplex PCR, and TCRdb's table has in-frame clones only and misses some. Found here are some 250,000 clones, roughly 82% of them singletons; the top ten hold 5% to 6.5%. Sequencing was performed on PBMCs. Every receptor here comes from a woman between 35 and 50 years old in good health and CMV-seropositive.

The chain couples TRBV18 to TRBJ2-4, with 12 positions matching TRBD1. Germline V gene data show CDR1 as KGHSH and CDR2 as LQKENI. J was trimmed by 2 bases and V by 3 bases; bases with no gene match: 8. CDR3 length: 18 amino acids. CDR3 sequence (DNA): TGTGCCAGCTCACCTAGGGACAGGGGGCGCGGGACCAAAAACATTCAGTACTTC. Its translation is CASSPRDRGRGTKNIQYF.

In this sample, this clone turned up a few times. The chain has TRBV5-6 and TRBJ1-1, with a possible D match to TRBD1 (5 bases). Trimming shortened V by 3 bases and J by 5 bases, and 17 bases separated the two germline ends. This CDR3 spans 15 amino acids. Germline CDR1 SGHDT, CDR2 YYEEEE. CDR3 protein: CASSWISTASTEAFF. In DNA form, the CDR3 reads TGTGCCAGCAGCTGGATCTCGACAGCGAGTACTGAAGCTTTCTTT.